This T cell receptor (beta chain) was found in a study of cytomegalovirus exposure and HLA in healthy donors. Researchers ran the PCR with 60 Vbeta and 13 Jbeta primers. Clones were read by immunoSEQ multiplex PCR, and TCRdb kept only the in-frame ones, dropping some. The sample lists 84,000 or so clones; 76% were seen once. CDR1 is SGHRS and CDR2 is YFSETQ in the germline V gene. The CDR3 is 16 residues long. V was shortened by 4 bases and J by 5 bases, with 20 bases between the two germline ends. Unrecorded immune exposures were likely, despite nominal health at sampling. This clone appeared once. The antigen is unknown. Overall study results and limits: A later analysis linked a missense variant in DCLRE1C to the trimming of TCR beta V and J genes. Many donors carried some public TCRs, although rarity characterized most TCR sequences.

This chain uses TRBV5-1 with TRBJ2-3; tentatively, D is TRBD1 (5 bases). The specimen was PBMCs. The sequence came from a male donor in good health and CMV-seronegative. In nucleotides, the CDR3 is TGCGCCAGCAGCCCGGGTAGGGGCAGGTTAGAAGATACGCAGTATTTT. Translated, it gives CASSPGRGRLEDTQYF.